This entry describes one T cell receptor (beta chain). What it binds is not known. This sample was included in a study of spatial heterogeneity in lung cancer. About the study: Where available, sequencing covered follow-up PBMC samples, taken at a median of roughly two years after resection.

Documented time point: blood at routine non-recurrence follow-up after resection. Whole RNA, isolated from tumor, nontumor lung or frozen PBMC, was sequenced without prior sorting. TCRdb re-called the 5' RACE reads through MiXCR, storing one row per CDR3 protein. The table includes 1,200 or so distinct CDR3 sequences, about 28% detected once. CDR3 length equals 17 residues. Germline CDR1 reads DFQATT; CDR2 reads SNEGSKA (reference sequence). The ends lost 3 bases at V and 4 bases at J; junction bases unmatched: 13. General study findings and limits: There were more appearances of ubiquitous expanded tumor TCRs in blood at resection than at follow-up.

The gene calls are TRBV20-1 and TRBJ2-5; 11 bases fit TRBD2. This TCR came from a male donor with early-stage non-small cell lung cancer. Material: PBMCs, obtained at follow-up. CDR3 in amino acids: CSASSLYSGTSGETQYF. Written as DNA, the CDR3 is TGCAGTGCTAGTTCCCTTTATTCCGGGACTAGCGGAGAGACCCAGTACTTC.